Sequencing of this TCR beta chain was carried out in a study of blood T cell repertoires in COVID-19. Study as a whole: PBMCs, B-cell-depleted T cells, or T cells were the source of the cDNA or gDNA that made up the material.

The repertoire was sequenced with immunoSEQ multiplex PCR; TCRdb's copy has only in-frame clones and lacks some. This sample has around 120,000 clones; 55% to 70% occur once, and the top ten carry approximately 2.3%. The trim removed 2 bases at V and 4 bases at J, leaving 5 bases unmatched. Germline V CDR1 and CDR2: MDHEN, SYDVKM. The CDR3 totals 15 residues. The chain uses TRBV28 and TRBJ2-5; 9 positions match TRBD2. The sequencing sample was made of peripheral blood. The source is a woman between 70 and 85 years old with acute or convalescent COVID-19. CDR3 DNA: TGTGCCAGCAGTTTAGCGGGGGGGCTTGGAGAGACCCAGTACTTC. Amino acids: CASSLAGGLGETQYF.